The rows below give T cell receptor beta chains drawn from one sample of a study of T cell repertoires in cytomegalovirus infection. These receptors lack a known antigen. TCRdb ran MiXCR on the reads and lists one entry per CDR3 protein. The sample includes around 430,000 distinct CDR3 sequences, about 44% of them seen just once. This material consisted of cultured PBMCs, taken from culture after CMV antigen stimulation. These receptors all stem from a human donor in good health (CMV status not recorded). Some clones in this sample may be carry-over from other donors' samples. CDR3s include the opening cysteine and the closing phenylalanine or tryptophan. The order of the fields is clone size, J gene, V gene, D gene, CDR3 protein, CDR3 DNA. A D gene is named only where the DNA matches it firmly. Only part of the rows carry a size: once, few, many, or a class if the clone is expanded.

.,TRBJ2-3,TRBV4-3,TRBD1,CASSLSPRVQGAIDTQYF,TGCGCCAGCAGCCTTTCTCCCCGGGTACAGGGGGCAATAGATACGCAGTATTTT
few,TRBJ2-7,TRBV7-2,TRBD2,CASSLAGGLTYEQYF,TGTGCCAGCAGCTTAGCGGGAGGGTTAACCTACGAGCAGTACTTC
.,TRBJ1-1,TRBV2,TRBD1,CASRTGQGVAAEAFF,TGTGCCAGCCGGACGGGACAGGGAGTTGCGGCTGAAGCTTTCTTT
few,TRBJ2-7,TRBV6-2/TRBV6-3,.,CASSYSRAGRGEQYF,TGTGCCAGCAGTTACTCGAGGGCTGGTCGGGGCGAGCAGTACTTC
.,TRBJ2-7,TRBV4-3,.,CASSRGLLGPYEQYF,TGCGCCAGCAGCCGAGGGCTCTTGGGGCCCTACGAGCAGTACTTC
.,TRBJ2-7,TRBV10-3,TRBD1,CAISDLTDRQGSYEQYF,TGTGCCATCAGTGACCTAACGGATAGACAGGGATCCTACGAGCAGTACTTC
few,TRBJ2-1,TRBV7-6,.,CASSSRREYNEQFF,TGTGCCAGCAGCTCCCGTAGGGAGTACAATGAGCAGTTCTTC
few,TRBJ2-3,TRBV24-1,TRBD2,CATSDPGGTDTQYF,TGTGCCACCAGTGACCCCGGGGGGACCGATACGCAGTATTTT
few,TRBJ1-2,TRBV14,.,CASSQDFETLYTF,TGTGCCAGCAGCCAAGATTTCGAGACACTCTACACCTTC
.,TRBJ2-2,TRBV4-2,.,CASSQVRNTGELFF,TGTGCCAGCAGCCAAGTGCGGAACACCGGGGAGCTGTTTTTT
.,TRBJ2-2,TRBV6-2/TRBV6-3,TRBD2,CLSGRGTGELFF,TGCCTGAGCGGGAGAGGGACCGGGGAGCTGTTTTTT
few,TRBJ2-1,TRBV7-2,TRBD2,CASQVASGGTEQFF,TGTGCCAGCCAAGTGGCTAGCGGGGGAACCGAGCAGTTCTTC
few,TRBJ1-2,TRBV7-2,.,CASSPPEGIPGYTF,TGTGCCAGCAGCCCACCCGAGGGGATCCCTGGCTACACCTTC
.,TRBJ1-4,TRBV18,.,CASSPQGPSTNEKLFF,TGTGCCAGCTCACCACAAGGCCCTTCAACTAATGAAAAACTGTTTTTT
.,TRBJ1-1,TRBV10-3,.,CAISEIWGQEAFF,TGTGCCATCAGTGAGATATGGGGGCAAGAAGCTTTCTTT
few,TRBJ1-1,TRBV27,TRBD1,CASRRTGGTEAFF,TGTGCCAGCAGGAGAACAGGGGGCACTGAAGCTTTCTTT
.,TRBJ2-5,TRBV5-4,.,CASSLGGVELLQETQYF,TGTGCCAGCAGCTTGGGAGGGGTCGAGCTCCTTCAAGAGACCCAGTACTTC
few,TRBJ2-5,TRBV7-2,TRBD2,CASRSGVSGETQYF,TGTGCCAGCAGGAGCGGGGTTTCCGGGGAGACCCAGTACTTC
few,TRBJ1-2,TRBV7-6,.,CASSPTVGNGYTF,TGTGCCAGCAGCCCGACGGTGGGGAATGGCTACACCTTC
.,TRBJ2-1,TRBV28,TRBD2,CASREGGPYNEQFF,TGTGCCAGCCGGGAGGGGGGCCCCTACAATGAGCAGTTCTTC
.,TRBJ2-1,TRBV6-1,.,CASSARLSSYNEQFF,TGTGCCAGCAGTGCGCGACTGAGTTCCTACAATGAGCAGTTCTTC
few,TRBJ2-7,TRBV7-2,.,CASSFQGRGYYEQYF,TGTGCCAGCAGCTTCCAGGGGCGAGGGTACTACGAGCAGTACTTC
.,TRBJ2-1,TRBV14,TRBD2,CASSLLGTSGYNEQFF,TGTGCCAGCAGCCTCCTCGGGACTAGCGGTTACAATGAGCAGTTCTTC
.,TRBJ1-1,TRBV11-2,.,CASSFMWNTEAFF,TGTGCCAGCAGCTTCATGTGGAACACTGAAGCTTTCTTT
.,TRBJ2-7,TRBV7-9,.,CASSFHFAPYEQYF,TGTGCCAGCAGCTTCCACTTCGCTCCCTACGAGCAGTACTTC
.,TRBJ1-5,TRBV12-3/TRBV12-4,.,CASSATENQPQHF,TGTGCCAGCAGTGCTACAGAGAATCAGCCCCAGCATTTT
.,TRBJ2-7,TRBV15,.,CATSRDRGYEQYF,TGTGCCACCAGCAGAGATAGAGGATACGAGCAGTACTTC